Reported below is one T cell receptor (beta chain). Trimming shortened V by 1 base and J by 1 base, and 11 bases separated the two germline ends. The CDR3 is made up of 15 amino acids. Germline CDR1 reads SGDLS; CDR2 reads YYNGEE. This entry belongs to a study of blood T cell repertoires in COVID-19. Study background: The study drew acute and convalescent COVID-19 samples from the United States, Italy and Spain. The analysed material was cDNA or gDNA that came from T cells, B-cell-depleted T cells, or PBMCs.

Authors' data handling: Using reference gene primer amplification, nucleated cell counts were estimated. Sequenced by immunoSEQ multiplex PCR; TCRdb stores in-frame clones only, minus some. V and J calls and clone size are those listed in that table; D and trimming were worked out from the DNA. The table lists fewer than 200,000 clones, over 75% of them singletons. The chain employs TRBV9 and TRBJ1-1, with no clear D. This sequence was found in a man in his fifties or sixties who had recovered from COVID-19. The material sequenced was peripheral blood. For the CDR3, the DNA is TGTGCCAGCAGCGTAAACTCATTCCCGAACACTGAAGCTTTCTTT. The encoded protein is CASSVNSFPNTEAFF. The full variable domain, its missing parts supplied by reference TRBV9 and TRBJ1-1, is DSGVTQTPKHLITATGQRVTLRCSPRSGDLSVYWYQQSLDQGLQFLIQYYNGEERAKGNILERFSAQQFPDLHSELNLSSLELGDSALYFCASSVNSFPNTEAFFGQGTRLTVV.